These T cell receptor beta chains were read from a single sample in a study of cytomegalovirus exposure and HLA in healthy donors. Generated by immunoSEQ multiplex PCR, the TCRdb table keeps only in-frame clones and is missing some. Altogether 65,000 to 95,000 clones are present, around 79% being singletons, with the ten largest covering 4.5% to 7%. Sequenced: PBMCs. Receptors were obtained from a male donor in good health and CMV-seropositive. CDR3s include the opening cysteine and the closing phenylalanine or tryptophan. The D gene is left open where the match is weak. Size tells how often a clone was seen (once, few, many) or the class of an expanded clone, and some rows leave it out.

clone_size	v_call	j_call	d_call	cdr3_nt	cdr3_aa
-	TRBV28	TRBJ1-2	TRBD1	TGTGCCAGCAGTTCAGAACAGGGGGCCGGGGGCTACACCTTC	CASSSEQGAGGYTF
-	TRBV7-2	TRBJ2-1	TRBD2	TGTGCCAGCAGCTTGATTAGCGGGAGTAGGTATGAGCAGTTCTTC	CASSLISGSRYEQFF
-	TRBV7-2	TRBJ2-7	TRBD2	TGTGCCAGCAGCTTAGCACTAGCGGGAGTCTCCTACGAGCAGTACTTC	CASSLALAGVSYEQYF
-	TRBV7-2	TRBJ2-7	TRBD1	TGTGCCAGCAGCCGACCGACAGGGGGCCGGGAGCAGTACTTC	CASSRPTGGREQYF
-	TRBV29-1	TRBJ1-1	TRBD1	TGCAGCGTTATGGGACAGGGGAACACTGAAGCTTTCTTT	CSVMGQGNTEAFF
-	TRBV5-1	TRBJ1-2	TRBD1	TGCGCCAGCAGTAAGGGTAAACTCAGGGACCAGGGGGTCAAAGGATATGGCTACACCTTC	CASSKGKLRDQGVKGYGYTF
-	TRBV6-5	TRBJ2-7	TRBD2	TGTGCCAGCAGTCAACCACTAGCGGGAGTGTACGAGCAGTACTTC	CASSQPLAGVYEQYF
-	TRBV6-5	TRBJ1-2	-	TGTGCCAGCAGTTACTCGTCAGGGGTTAATGGCTACACCTTC	CASSYSSGVNGYTF
-	TRBV5-4	TRBJ2-1	-	TGTGCCAGCAGCCCTAAGGCCCAGGAGGAGTTCTTC	CASSPKAQEEFF
-	TRBV4-1	TRBJ1-5	-	TGCGCCAGCAGGGATCGACAGGTAGGGGATAGCAATCAGCCCCAGCATTTT	CASRDRQVGDSNQPQHF
-	TRBV27	TRBJ2-7	TRBD1	TGTGCCAGCAGTTTCCCCGGGACAGGGTATTGTGAGCAGTACTTC	CASSFPGTGYCEQYF
-	TRBV5-6	TRBJ1-2	TRBD1	TGTGCCAGCAGGCTGACAGGGGAAAGCTATGGCTACACCTTC	CASRLTGESYGYTF
-	TRBV11-2	TRBJ1-5	-	TGTGCCAGCAGCACAGGACCAAATCAGCCCCAGCATTTT	CASSTGPNQPQHF
-	TRBV7-9	TRBJ1-6	TRBD1	TGTGCCAGCAGACTATGGACAGGGTTCTCACCCCTCCACTTT	CASRLWTGFSPLHF
-	TRBV10-2	TRBJ2-7	TRBD2	TGCGCCAGCGGTGCTAGCGGGATTTACGAGCAGTACTTC	CASGASGIYEQYF
-	TRBV5-1	TRBJ2-5	-	TGCGCCAGCAGCTTCGAGGGAAGGACCCAGTACTTC	CASSFEGRTQYF
few	TRBV30	TRBJ1-2	-	TGTGCCTGGAGCCTCGGAGGGGCCTATGGCTACACCTTC	CAWSLGGAYGYTF
-	TRBV9	TRBJ2-2	TRBD2	TGTGCCAGCAGCGAGACTAGCGGGAAGAACACCGGGGAGCTGTTTTTT	CASSETSGKNTGELFF
-	TRBV6-5	TRBJ2-2	-	TGTGCCACCGAGACAGCCAGATCGAACACCGGGGAGCTGTTTTTT	CATETARSNTGELFF
-	TRBV11-2	TRBJ2-1	TRBD2	TGTGCCAGCAGGACTAGCGGAGACAATGAGCAGTTCTTC	CASRTSGDNEQFF
-	TRBV11-2	TRBJ1-1	TRBD1	TGTGCCAGCAGCACCCGACAGGGTCTAAGCACTGAAGCTTTCTTT	CASSTRQGLSTEAFF
-	TRBV29-1	TRBJ2-1	TRBD2	TGCAGCGTTGCGACTAGCGGGAGTGGTGAGCAGTTCTTC	CSVATSGSGEQFF
-	TRBV27	TRBJ2-5	TRBD2	TGTGCCAGCAGTCCAAGGACTAGCGGGGGGGCAGGGACCCAGTACTTC	CASSPRTSGGAGTQYF
-	TRBV11-2	TRBJ1-6	-	TGTGCCAGCAGCTTCGGAGGTCTCCCGACATCGATTCAGACCCTCCACTTT	CASSFGGLPTSIQTLHF
-	TRBV7-2	TRBJ1-2	-	TGTGCCAGCAGCTTAGTTGTAGGGGCCTCCTATGGCTACACCTTC	CASSLVVGASYGYTF
few	TRBV6-5	TRBJ1-3	-	TGTGCCAGCAGTTCGACGGGGGTTGGAAACACCATATATTTT	CASSSTGVGNTIYF
-	TRBV19	TRBJ1-2	-	TGTGCCAGTACGGGGGCTAACTATGGCTACACCTTC	CASTGANYGYTF
once	TRBV11-2	TRBJ1-5	-	TGTGCCAGTAGCCCCCCTCAGGAGGGTGGGCGGTATAGCAATCAGCCCCAGCATTTT	CASSPPQEGGRYSNQPQHF
-	TRBV2	TRBJ2-3	TRBD2	TGTGCCAGCAACGAGCGGGGTAGGGTGGCAGATACGCAGTATTTT	CASNERGRVADTQYF
-	TRBV30	TRBJ2-1	-	TGTGCCTGGAGTCCCGCGGACTCGGGGCAGTTCTTC	CAWSPADSGQFF
-	TRBV5-6	TRBJ2-5	-	TGTGCCAGCAGCCCCCCGAGGTTGCAGACCCAGTACTTC	CASSPPRLQTQYF
-	TRBV5-4	TRBJ2-7	TRBD1	TGTGCCAGCAGCTTGGGAGGGACAGGGGGGATATACGAGCAGTACTTC	CASSLGGTGGIYEQYF
-	TRBV6-5	TRBJ2-1	TRBD2	TGTGCCAGCAGTTACACTAGCGGCTCCTACAATGAGCAGTTCTTC	CASSYTSGSYNEQFF
-	TRBV9	TRBJ2-7	TRBD2	TGTGCCAGCAGCGTAGATCCTAGCGGTTCCTACGAGCAGTACTTC	CASSVDPSGSYEQYF
-	TRBV28	TRBJ2-1	-	TGTGCCAGCAGGCCGGGACAATCATTTTCCTACAATGAGCAGTTCTTC	CASRPGQSFSYNEQFF
-	TRBV28	TRBJ1-6	-	TGTGCCAGCAGTTCCAGGACAGTCTATAATTCACCCCTCCACTTT	CASSSRTVYNSPLHF
-	TRBV7-2	TRBJ1-1	-	TGTGCCAGCAGCCAACACACGAACACTGAAGCTTTCTTT	CASSQHTNTEAFF
few	TRBV5-4	TRBJ1-3	-	TGTGCCAGCAGCTTGGACAGTTCTGGAAACACCATATATTTT	CASSLDSSGNTIYF
-	TRBV5-4	TRBJ1-1	-	TGTGCCAGCAGCATAGGACAAGGGAGGAACCCAATGAACACTGAAGCTTTCTTT	CASSIGQGRNPMNTEAFF
-	TRBV30	TRBJ1-5	-	TGTGCCTGGAGTTCGAGGAACAATCAGCCCCAGCATTTT	CAWSSRNNQPQHF
-	TRBV7-8	TRBJ2-7	-	TGTGCCAGCAGCTCCCGTTTAGGGGTGCCCTACGAGCAGTACTTC	CASSSRLGVPYEQYF
few	TRBV5-4	TRBJ2-7	TRBD1	TGTGCCACCAAAACAGGGGCGACCTACGAGCAGTACTTC	CATKTGATYEQYF
once	TRBV5-4	TRBJ2-2	-	TGTGCCAGCAGCTTGAACTTCGGGACCGGGGAGCTGTTTTTT	CASSLNFGTGELFF
-	TRBV27	TRBJ1-2	TRBD1	TGTGCCGGCAGCAGAGAACCGGGACAGGGTCCCCTCTACACCTTC	CAGSREPGQGPLYTF